The table lists the clone carrying this T cell receptor (beta chain) with many counts. The data were obtained in a study of identical twins. From germline, CDR1 is MNHEY and CDR2 SMNVEV (reference sequence). Deletions cut 6 bases from V and 3 bases from J, with 9 bases between. The CDR3 extends over 14 amino acids. A single record per CDR3 protein comes from TCRdb applying MiXCR to the 5' RACE reads. Among 300,000 to 400,000 distinct CDR3 sequences, roughly 10% were seen once, and the ten largest hold roughly 9%. This TCR was recovered from a woman between 45 and 60 years old in good health. The genes are TRBV27 and TRBJ2-6; no reliable D call. The specimen sequenced was naive T cells sorted from blood. The CDR3 nucleotides read TGTGCCAGCAGCAACAGTAATGGGGCCAACGTCCTGACTTTC. This sequence encodes CASSNSNGANVLTF. Looking up the rest from reference TRBV27 and TRBJ2-6 gives the full variable domain: EAQVTQNPRYLITVTGKKLTVTCSQNMNHEYMSWYRQDPGLGLRQIYYSMNVEVTDKGDVPEGYKVSRKEKRNFPLILESPSPNQTSLYFCASSNSNGANVLTFGAGSRLTVL.